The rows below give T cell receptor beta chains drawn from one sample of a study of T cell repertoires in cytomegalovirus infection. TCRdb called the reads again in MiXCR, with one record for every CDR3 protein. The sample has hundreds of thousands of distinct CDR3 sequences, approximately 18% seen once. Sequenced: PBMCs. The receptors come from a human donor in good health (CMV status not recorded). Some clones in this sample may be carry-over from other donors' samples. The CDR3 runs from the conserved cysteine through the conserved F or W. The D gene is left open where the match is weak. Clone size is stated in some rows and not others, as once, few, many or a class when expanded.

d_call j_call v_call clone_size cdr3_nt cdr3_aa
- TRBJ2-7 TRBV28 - TGTGCCAGCAGTTTATTTTCTGCGGGAGAGCAGTACTTC CASSLFSAGEQYF
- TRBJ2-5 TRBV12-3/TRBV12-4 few TGTGCCAGCACCCAGGCAGATATAGAGACCCAGTACTTC CASTQADIETQYF
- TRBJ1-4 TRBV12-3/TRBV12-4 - TGTGCCAGCAGTTTACAGGGGAGGGGGACGGGAAAACTGTTTTTT CASSLQGRGTGKLFF
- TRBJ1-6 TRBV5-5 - TGTGCCAGCAGCGGTGGTCGGAGCTCCTATAATTCACCCCTCCACTTT CASSGGRSSYNSPLHF
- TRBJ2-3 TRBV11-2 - TGTGCCAGCAGCTCCGGGACTCCGGGTATAGATACGCAGTATTTT CASSSGTPGIDTQYF
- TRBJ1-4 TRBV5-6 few TGTGCCAGCAGCTTGTTGGCTCTCGGCAGTGAAAAACTGTTTTTT CASSLLALGSEKLFF
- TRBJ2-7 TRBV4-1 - TGCGCCAGCAGCCACCCCCAGGGACTTACTGCCTACGAGCAGGACTTC CASSHPQGLTAYEQDF
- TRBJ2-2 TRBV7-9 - TGTGCCAGCAGCTTAAATCCGGGCGCGGGCGGAGGGGACACCGGGGAGCTGTTTTTT CASSLNPGAGGGDTGELFF
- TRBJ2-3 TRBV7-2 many TGTGCCAGCAGCTTAGGCTACGGTGATACGCAGTATTTT CASSLGYGDTQYF
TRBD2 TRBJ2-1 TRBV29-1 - TGCAGCGTTGAATTCGGGACTAGCCGAACCTACAATGAGCAGTTCTTC CSVEFGTSRTYNEQFF